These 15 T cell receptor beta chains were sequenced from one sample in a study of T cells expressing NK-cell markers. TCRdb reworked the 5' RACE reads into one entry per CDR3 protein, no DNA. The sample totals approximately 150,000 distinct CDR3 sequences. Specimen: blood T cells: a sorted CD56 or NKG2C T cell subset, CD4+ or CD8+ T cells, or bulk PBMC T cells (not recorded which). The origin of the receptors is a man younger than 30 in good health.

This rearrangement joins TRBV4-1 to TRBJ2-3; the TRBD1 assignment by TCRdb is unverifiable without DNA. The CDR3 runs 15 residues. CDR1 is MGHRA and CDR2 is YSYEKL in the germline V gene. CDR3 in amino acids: CASSQDRGGAYTQYF.

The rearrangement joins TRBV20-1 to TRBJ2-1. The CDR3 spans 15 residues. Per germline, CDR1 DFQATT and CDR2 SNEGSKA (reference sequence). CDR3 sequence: CSARDAGSSYNEQFF.

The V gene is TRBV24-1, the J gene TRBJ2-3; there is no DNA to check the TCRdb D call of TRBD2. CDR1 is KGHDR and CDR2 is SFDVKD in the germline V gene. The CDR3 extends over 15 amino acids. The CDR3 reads CATSVTSGMTDTQYF.

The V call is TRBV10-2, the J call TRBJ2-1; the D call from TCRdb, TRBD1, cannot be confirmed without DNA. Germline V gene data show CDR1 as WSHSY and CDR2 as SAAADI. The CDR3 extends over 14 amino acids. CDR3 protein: CASSDGTGDNEQFF.

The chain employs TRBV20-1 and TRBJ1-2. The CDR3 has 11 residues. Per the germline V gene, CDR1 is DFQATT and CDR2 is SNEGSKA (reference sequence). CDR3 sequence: CSGRGRYGYTF.

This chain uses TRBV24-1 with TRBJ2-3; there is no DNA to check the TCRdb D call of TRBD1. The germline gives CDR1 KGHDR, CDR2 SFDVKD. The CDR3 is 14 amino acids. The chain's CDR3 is CATTFQGRADTQYF.

CDR3 loop: CSVPYSGELFF. This chain joins TRBV29-1 and TRBJ2-2. The CDR3 has 11 amino acids. Germline values: CDR1 SQVTM, CDR2 ANQGSEA.

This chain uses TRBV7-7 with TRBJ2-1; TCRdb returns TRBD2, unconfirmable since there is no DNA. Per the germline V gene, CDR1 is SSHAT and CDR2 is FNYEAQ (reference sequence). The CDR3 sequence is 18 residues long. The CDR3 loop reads CASSLDATGLAGINEQFF.

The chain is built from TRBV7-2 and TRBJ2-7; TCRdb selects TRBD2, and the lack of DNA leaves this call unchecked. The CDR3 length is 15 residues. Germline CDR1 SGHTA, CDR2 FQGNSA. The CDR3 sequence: CASSLGRASAYEQYF.

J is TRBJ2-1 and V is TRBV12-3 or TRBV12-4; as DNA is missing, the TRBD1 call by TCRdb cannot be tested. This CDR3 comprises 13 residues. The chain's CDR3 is CASSRVKGGEQFF.

The CDR3 loop is CASSPGTSGVQETQYF. V usage is TRBV5-1 and J usage is TRBJ2-5; TCRdb gives TRBD2 as the D gene, but with no DNA this cannot be confirmed. Germline V gene lookup returns CDR1 SGHRS and CDR2 YFSETQ. The CDR3 runs 16 residues. The variable domain in full, completed from reference TRBV5-1 and TRBJ2-5, reads KAGVTQTPRYLIKTRGQQVTLSCSPISGHRSVSWYQQTPGQGLQFLFEYFSETQRNKGNFPGRFSGRQFSNSRSEMNVSTLELGDSALYLCASSPGTSGVQETQYFGPGTRLLVL.

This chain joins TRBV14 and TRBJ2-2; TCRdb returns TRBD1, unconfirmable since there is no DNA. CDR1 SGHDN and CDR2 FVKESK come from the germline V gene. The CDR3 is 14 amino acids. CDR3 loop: CASSQGQGTGELFF.

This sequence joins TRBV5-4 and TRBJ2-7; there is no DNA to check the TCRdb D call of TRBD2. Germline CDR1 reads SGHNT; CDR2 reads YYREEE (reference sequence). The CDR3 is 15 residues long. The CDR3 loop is CASRDEGGSPYEQYF.

Here the CDR3 reads CASTPPSGGDTGELFF. V is TRBV12-3 or TRBV12-4 and J is TRBJ2-2; as DNA is missing, the TRBD2 call by TCRdb cannot be tested. The CDR3 consists of 16 residues.

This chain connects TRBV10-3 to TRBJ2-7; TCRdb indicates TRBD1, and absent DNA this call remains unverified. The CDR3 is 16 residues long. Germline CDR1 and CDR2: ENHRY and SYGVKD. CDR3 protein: CAISESGAGKRGEQYF.